This TCR beta chain came from a study of blood T cell repertoires in COVID-19. Sequenced by immunoSEQ multiplex PCR; TCRdb stores in-frame clones only, minus some. The data show about 230,000 clones, roughly 80% seen once. CDR3 length equals 15 residues. In germline, CDR1 is SEHNR, CDR2 FQNEAQ (reference sequence). The junction had 8 bases not matched to a gene; V was cut back by 0 bases and J by 7 bases. This chain connects TRBV7-9 to TRBJ2-7, with 8 bases fitting TRBD1. Sample: peripheral blood. The clonotype was recovered from a woman between 65 and 79 years old with active or convalescent COVID-19. The CDR3 region is CASSLATGGSEEQYF. The CDR3 DNA reads as TGTGCCAGCAGCTTAGCCACAGGGGGATCGGAAGAGCAGTACTTC.